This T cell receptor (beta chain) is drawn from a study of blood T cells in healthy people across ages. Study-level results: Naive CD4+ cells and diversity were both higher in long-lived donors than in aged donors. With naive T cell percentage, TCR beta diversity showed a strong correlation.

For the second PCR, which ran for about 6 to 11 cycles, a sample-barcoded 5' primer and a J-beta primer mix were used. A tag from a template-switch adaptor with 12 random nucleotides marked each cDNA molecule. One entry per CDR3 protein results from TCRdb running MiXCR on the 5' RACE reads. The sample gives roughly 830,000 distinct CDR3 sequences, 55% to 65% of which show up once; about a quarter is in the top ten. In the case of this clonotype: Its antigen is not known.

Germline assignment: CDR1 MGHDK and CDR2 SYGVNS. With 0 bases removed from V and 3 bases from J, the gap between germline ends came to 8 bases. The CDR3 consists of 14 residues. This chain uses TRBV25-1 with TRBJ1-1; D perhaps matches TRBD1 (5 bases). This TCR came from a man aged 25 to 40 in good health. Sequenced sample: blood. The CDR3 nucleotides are TGTGCCAGCAGTGAATACGGGGCAGACACTGAAGCTTTCTTT. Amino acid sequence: CASSEYGADTEAFF.